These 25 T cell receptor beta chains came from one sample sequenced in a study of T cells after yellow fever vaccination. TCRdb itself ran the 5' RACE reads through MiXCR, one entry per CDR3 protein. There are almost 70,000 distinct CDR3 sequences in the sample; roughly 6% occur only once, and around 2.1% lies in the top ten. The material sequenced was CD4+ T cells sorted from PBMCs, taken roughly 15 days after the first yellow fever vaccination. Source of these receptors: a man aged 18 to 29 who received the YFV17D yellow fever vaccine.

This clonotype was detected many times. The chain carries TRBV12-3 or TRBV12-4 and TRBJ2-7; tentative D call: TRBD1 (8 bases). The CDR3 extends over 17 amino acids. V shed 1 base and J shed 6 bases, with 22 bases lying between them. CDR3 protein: CASSLDRGDRRPFEQYF. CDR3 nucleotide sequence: TGTGCCAGCAGTTTAGATCGGGGGGACAGGCGTCCTTTCGAGCAGTACTTC.

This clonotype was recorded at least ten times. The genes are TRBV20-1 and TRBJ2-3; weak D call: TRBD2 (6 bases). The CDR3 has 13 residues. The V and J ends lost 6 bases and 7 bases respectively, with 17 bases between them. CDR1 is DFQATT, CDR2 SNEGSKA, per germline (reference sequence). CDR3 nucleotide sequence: TGCAGTGCAGATCTTCCCGGGAGCAATACGCAGTATTTT. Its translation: CSADLPGSNTQYF.

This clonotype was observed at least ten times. The CDR3 reads CASSYPGGDQPQHF. CDR3 DNA sequence: TGTGCCAGCAGTTACCCAGGGGGGGATCAGCCCCAGCATTTT. The chain uses TRBV6-5 and TRBJ1-5; 7 nucleotides align to TRBD1. Trimming cost V 2 bases and J 5 bases; bases outside gene matches: 3. Germline CDR1 reads MNHEY; CDR2 reads SVGAGI. This CDR3 is built from 14 residues.

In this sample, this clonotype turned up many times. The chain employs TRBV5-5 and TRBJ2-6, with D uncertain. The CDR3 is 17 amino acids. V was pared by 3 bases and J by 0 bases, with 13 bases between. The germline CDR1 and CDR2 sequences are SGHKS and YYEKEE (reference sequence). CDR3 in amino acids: CASSSRQSSSGANVLTF. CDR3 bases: TGTGCCAGCAGCTCAAGGCAGTCCAGCTCTGGGGCCAACGTCCTGACTTTC.

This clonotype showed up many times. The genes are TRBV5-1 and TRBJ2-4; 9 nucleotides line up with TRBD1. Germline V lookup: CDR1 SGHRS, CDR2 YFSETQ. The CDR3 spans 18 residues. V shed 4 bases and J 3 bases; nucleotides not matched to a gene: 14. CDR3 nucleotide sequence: TGCGCCAGCAGCGGCCGGGACAGGGCGTCAGTAGACAAAAACATTCAGTACTTC. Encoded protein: CASSGRDRASVDKNIQYF.

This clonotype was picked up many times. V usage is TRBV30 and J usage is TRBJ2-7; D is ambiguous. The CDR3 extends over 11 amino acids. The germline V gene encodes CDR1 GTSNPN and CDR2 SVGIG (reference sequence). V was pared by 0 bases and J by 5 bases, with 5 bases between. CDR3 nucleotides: TGTGCCTGGAGTGTATTTGACGAGCAGTACTTC. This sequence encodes CAWSVFDEQYF.

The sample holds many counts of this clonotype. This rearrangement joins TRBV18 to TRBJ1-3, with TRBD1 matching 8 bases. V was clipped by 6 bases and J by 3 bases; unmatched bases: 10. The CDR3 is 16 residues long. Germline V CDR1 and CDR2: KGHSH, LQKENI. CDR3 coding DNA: TGTGCCAGCTCCCGGGACTCGGGACAGGATGGAAACACCATATATTTT. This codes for CASSRDSGQDGNTIYF.

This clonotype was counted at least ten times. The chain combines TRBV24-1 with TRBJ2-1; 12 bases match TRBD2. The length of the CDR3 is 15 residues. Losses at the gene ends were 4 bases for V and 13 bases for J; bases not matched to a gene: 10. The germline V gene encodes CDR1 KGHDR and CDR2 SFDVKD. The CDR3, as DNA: TGTGCCACCAGTGAGTCACCTCTAGCGGGGGGGCGCCAGTTCTTC. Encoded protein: CATSESPLAGGRQFF.

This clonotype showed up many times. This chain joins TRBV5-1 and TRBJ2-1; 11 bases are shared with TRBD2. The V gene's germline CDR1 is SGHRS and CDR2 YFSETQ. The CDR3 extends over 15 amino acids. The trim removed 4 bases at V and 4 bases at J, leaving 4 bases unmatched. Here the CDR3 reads CASSQTSGNYNEQFF. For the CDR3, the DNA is TGCGCCAGCAGCCAGACTAGCGGGAATTACAATGAGCAGTTCTTC.

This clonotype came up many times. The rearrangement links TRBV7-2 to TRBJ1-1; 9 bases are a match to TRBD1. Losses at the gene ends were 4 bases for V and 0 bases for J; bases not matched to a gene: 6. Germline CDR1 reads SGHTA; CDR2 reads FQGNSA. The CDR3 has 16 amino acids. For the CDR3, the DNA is TGTGCCAGCAGCTGGGACAGGGAGACAATGAACACTGAAGCTTTCTTT. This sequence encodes CASSWDRETMNTEAFF.

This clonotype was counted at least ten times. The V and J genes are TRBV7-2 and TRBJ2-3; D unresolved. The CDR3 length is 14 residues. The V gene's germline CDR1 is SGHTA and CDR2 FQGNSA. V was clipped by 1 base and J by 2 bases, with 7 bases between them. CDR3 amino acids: CASSLDGYTDTQYF. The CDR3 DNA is TGTGCCAGCAGCTTAGATGGTTACACAGATACGCAGTATTTT.

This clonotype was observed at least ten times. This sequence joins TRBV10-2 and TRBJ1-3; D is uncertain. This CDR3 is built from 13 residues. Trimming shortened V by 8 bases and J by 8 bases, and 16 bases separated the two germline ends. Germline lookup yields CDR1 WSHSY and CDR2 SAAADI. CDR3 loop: CASGKELFYTIYF. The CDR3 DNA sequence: TGCGCCAGCGGGAAAGAACTATTCTACACCATATATTTT.

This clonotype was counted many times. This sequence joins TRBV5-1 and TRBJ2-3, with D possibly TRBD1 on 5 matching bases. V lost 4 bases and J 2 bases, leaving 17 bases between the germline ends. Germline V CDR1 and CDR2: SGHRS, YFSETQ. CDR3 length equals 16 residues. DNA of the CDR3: TGCGCCAGCAGCCCCGGCGATGGGGCCCTCACAGATACGCAGTATTTT. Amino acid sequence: CASSPGDGALTDTQYF.

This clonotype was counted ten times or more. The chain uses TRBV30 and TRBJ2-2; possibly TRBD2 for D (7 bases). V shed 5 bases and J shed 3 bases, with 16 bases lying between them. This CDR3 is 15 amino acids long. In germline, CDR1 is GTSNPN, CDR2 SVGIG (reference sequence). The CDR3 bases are TGTGCCTGGGCCCGCGGGGGCTTCGACACCGGGGAGCTGTTTTTT. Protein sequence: CAWARGGFDTGELFF.

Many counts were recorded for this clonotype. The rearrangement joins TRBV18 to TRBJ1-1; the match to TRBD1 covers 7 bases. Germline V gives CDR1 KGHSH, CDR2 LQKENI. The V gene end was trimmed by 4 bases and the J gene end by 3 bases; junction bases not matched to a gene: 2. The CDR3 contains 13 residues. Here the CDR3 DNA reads TGTGCCAGCTCACAGGGGGCGGACACTGAAGCTTTCTTT. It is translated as CASSQGADTEAFF.

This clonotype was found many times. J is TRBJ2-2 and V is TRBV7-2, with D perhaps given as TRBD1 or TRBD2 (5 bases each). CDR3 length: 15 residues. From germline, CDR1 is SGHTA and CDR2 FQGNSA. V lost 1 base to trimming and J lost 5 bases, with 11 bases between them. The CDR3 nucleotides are TGTGCCAGCAGCTTAGATACGGGGCGGACCGGGGAGCTGTTTTTT. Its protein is CASSLDTGRTGELFF.

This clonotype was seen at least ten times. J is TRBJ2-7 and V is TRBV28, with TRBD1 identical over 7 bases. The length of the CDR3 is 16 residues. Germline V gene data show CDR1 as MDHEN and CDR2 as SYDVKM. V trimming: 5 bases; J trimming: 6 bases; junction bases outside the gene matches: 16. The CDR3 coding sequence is TGTGCCAGCAGTCCTCGAACAGGGGAAGGCCCGGGCGAGCAGTACTTC. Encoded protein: CASSPRTGEGPGEQYF.

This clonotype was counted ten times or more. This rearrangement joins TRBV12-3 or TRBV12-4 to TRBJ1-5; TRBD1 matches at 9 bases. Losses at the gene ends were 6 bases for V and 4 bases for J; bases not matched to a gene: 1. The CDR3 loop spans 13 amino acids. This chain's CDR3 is CASSGQGNQPQHF. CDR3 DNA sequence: TGTGCCAGCAGCGGACAGGGGAATCAGCCCCAGCATTTT.

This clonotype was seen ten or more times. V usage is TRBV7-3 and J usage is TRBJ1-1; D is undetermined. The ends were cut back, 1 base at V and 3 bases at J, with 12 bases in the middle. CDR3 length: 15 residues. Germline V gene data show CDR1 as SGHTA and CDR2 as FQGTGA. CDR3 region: CASSLMPDGDTEAFF. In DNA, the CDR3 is TGTGCCAGCAGCTTAATGCCTGACGGGGACACTGAAGCTTTCTTT.

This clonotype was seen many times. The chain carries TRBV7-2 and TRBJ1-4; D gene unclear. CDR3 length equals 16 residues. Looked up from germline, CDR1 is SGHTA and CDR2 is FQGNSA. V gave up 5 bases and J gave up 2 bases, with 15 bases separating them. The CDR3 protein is CASSQAPKTTNEKLFF. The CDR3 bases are TGTGCCAGCAGCCAAGCCCCGAAGACCACTAATGAAAAACTGTTTTTT.

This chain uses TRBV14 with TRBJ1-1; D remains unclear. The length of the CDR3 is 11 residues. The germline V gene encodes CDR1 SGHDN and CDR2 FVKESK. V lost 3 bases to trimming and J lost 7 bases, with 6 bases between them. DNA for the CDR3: TGTGCCAGCAGCCAGTACGGTGAAGCTTTCTTT. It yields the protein CASSQYGEAFF.

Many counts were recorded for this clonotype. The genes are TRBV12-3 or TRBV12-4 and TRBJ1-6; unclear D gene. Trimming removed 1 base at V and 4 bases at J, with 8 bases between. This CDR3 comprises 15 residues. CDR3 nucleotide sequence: TGTGCCAGCAGTTTAGGAGTTTTTTATAATTCACCCCTCCACTTT. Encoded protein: CASSLGVFYNSPLHF.

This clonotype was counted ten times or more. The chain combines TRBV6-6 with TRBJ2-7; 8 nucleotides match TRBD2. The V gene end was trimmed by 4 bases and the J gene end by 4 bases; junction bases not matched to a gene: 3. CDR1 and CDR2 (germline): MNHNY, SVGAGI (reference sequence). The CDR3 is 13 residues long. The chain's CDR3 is CASSSPSGYEQYF. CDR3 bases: TGTGCCAGCAGTTCTCCTAGCGGGTACGAGCAGTACTTC.

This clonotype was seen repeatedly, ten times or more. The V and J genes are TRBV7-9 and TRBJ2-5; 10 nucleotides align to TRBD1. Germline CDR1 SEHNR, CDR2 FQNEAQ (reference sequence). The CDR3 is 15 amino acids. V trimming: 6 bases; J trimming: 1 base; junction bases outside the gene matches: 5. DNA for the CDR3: TGTGCCAGCAGTTGGGGACAGGGGTCCCAAGAGACCCAGTACTTC. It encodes CASSWGQGSQETQYF.

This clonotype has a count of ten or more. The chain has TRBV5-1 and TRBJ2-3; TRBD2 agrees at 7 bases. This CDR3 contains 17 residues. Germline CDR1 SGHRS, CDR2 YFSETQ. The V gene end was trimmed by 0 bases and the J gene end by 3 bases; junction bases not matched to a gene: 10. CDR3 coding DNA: TGCGCCAGCAGCTTGGCAGCGGGGTTTCGAACTACAGATACGCAGTATTTT. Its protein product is CASSLAAGFRTTDTQYF.